The T cell receptor beta chain described here comes from a study of regulatory T cells in long-lasting Graves disease. Time point of the sample: newly diagnosed GD, antithyroid drugs for less than 3 months. PBMC-derived RNA was used for the TCR library. EDTA tubes were used for drawing approximately 8.4 milliliters of peripheral blood. V was clipped by 5 bases and J by 1 base, with 11 bases between them. CDR3 length equals 14 residues. Germline V gene data show CDR1 as KGHSH and CDR2 as LQKENI. This clonotype was detected a few times. In building TCR beta libraries, iRepertoire HTBI primers were used together with Arm-PCR of CDR3 regions. Via MiXCR, TCRdb re-called the multiplex PCR reads, giving one row per CDR3 protein. The sample records hundreds of thousands of distinct CDR3 sequences, about 13% being singletons. These records were also assigned to another study, of T cells in Graves' hyperthyroidism and ophthalmopathy. That work states: Stable disease denoted Graves' hyperthyroidism without ophthalmopathy progression within 18 months. A first-round RT-PCR of the TCR CDR3 used the HTBI primer set. Separation of ophthalmopathy from stable hyperthyroidism was achieved by a 13 V-J model.

The chain combines TRBV18 with TRBJ1-1; D might be TRBD1 (6 bases). The clonotype originates from a man aged 30-40 years with Graves disease. The material sequenced was peripheral blood mononuclear cells (PBMCs), taken at new diagnosis, from a patient treated with antithyroid drugs. This chain's CDR3 is CASSAGTSNTEAFF. The CDR3 coding sequence is TGTGCCAGCTCAGCCGGGACATCGAACACTGAAGCTTTCTTT. The entire variable domain, with the rest obtained from reference TRBV18 and TRBJ1-1, is as follows: NAGVMQNPRHLVRRRGQEARLRCSPMKGHSHVYWYRQLPEEGLKFMVYLQKENIIDESGMPKERFSAEFPKEGPSILRIQQVVRGDSAAYFCASSAGTSNTEAFFGQGTRLTVV.